This entry is about one T cell receptor beta chain. Here immunoSEQ multiplex PCR was the method, and the copy in TCRdb shows in-frame clones only, minus some. Among around 250,000 clones listed, about 86% were seen once. This specimen belongs to a study of blood T cell repertoires in COVID-19. The junction had 8 bases not matched to a gene; V was cut back by 4 bases and J by 4 bases. The germline V gene encodes CDR1 SGHKS and CDR2 YYEKEE (reference sequence). CDR3 length: 15 residues. Sequences were obtained from PBMCs or T cells enriched from blood (not recorded which). This receptor was identified in a man aged 45-60 years who had recovered from COVID-19. This chain connects TRBV5-5 to TRBJ1-2; 9 nucleotides align to TRBD1. This CDR3 is CASSARDRVFYGYTF. The DNA for the CDR3 is TGTGCCAGCAGCGCCCGGGACAGGGTCTTCTATGGCTACACCTTC.